The 26 T cell receptor beta chains given below trace back to one sample, sequenced in a study of response to subunit inactivated influenza vaccine. A single record per CDR3 protein comes from TCRdb applying MiXCR to the RT-PCR reads. Here the sample spans a few hundred thousand distinct CDR3 sequences, approximately 10% being singletons. This sample also belongs to another study, concerning T cells expressing NK-cell markers. That work adds: Template switching by 5'RACE with UMIs generated the TCR beta cDNA.

The input for sequencing was PBMCs from blood, taken on the day of vaccination. Source of these receptors: a man aged 45 to 65 who received an inactivated influenza vaccine.

The rearrangement links TRBV12-3 or TRBV12-4 to TRBJ2-1; 8 bases map to TRBD1. The J segment lost 0 bases and the V segment lost 6 bases, leaving 10 bases of the junction unmatched. The CDR3 is 17 amino acids. This CDR3 is CASSRPKDRVSYNEQFF. DNA for the CDR3: TGTGCCAGCAGCCGACCAAAGGACAGGGTCTCCTACAATGAGCAGTTCTTC.

The chain links TRBV28 to TRBJ2-7; a possible D gene is TRBD2 (6 bases). Germline V gene sequence: CDR1 MDHEN, CDR2 SYDVKM. V shed 8 bases and J shed 5 bases, with 13 bases lying between them. This CDR3 contains 12 residues. CDR3 nucleotide sequence: TGTGCCAGCCTTCGCCCGGGGGACGAGCAGTACTTC. Amino acids: CASLRPGDEQYF.

V and J are TRBV21-1 and TRBJ2-7. TRBV21-1 is labeled a pseudogene. The CDR3 totals 11 residues. The DNA of the CDR3 is TGTGCCAGCAGCAAAAGGAACGAGCAGTACTTC. This gives the protein CASSKRNEQYF.

There are many counts of this clonotype. The chain couples TRBV7-2 to TRBJ2-7; the D is unclear. Germline lookup yields CDR1 SGHTA and CDR2 FQGNSA. Trimming stripped 2 bases from V and 1 base from J, with 12 bases between. The CDR3 has 15 residues. CDR3 nucleotide sequence: TGTGCCAGCAGCTTAACTTGGACGGGTTCCTACGAGCAGTACTTC. Protein product: CASSLTWTGSYEQYF.

This clonotype turned up a few times. The genes are TRBV6-2 or TRBV6-3 and TRBJ2-7; D gene ambiguous. The CDR3 loop spans 12 amino acids. In germline, CDR1 is MNHEY, CDR2 SVGEGT. Deletions cut 6 bases from V and 6 bases from J, with 12 bases between. CDR3: CASRPLSGEQYF. DNA of the CDR3: TGTGCCAGCAGACCCTTGTCGGGCGAGCAGTACTTC.

This clonotype was detected a few times. The rearrangement joins TRBV28 to TRBJ1-5, with a possible D match to TRBD1 (6 bases). The germline V gene encodes CDR1 MDHEN and CDR2 SYDVKM. Trimming stripped 6 bases from V and 7 bases from J, with 19 bases between. The CDR3 is made up of 15 amino acids. CDR3 residues: CASSPIGRGEQPQHF. In DNA form, the CDR3 reads TGTGCCAGCAGCCCCATCGGCAGGGGAGAACAGCCCCAGCATTTT.

The sample holds many counts of this clonotype. The V gene is TRBV12-3 or TRBV12-4, the J gene TRBJ2-2; 7 bases are a match to TRBD1. The CDR3 contains 15 residues. V lost 6 bases to trimming and J lost 4 bases; unmatched junction nucleotides: 8. CDR3 sequence (DNA): TGTGCCAGCAGGGCAGGGGGTAGTACCACCGGGGAGCTGTTTTTT. Protein product: CASRAGGSTTGELFF.

V usage is TRBV12-3 or TRBV12-4 and J usage is TRBJ1-2, with TRBD1 as a possible D gene (5 bases). V was trimmed by 7 bases and J by 1 base, leaving 13 bases between them. The CDR3 is 14 amino acids. CDR3 residues: CASTLGGNNYGYTF. The CDR3 bases are TGTGCCAGCACTTTGGGGGGGAATAACTATGGCTACACCTTC.

The rearrangement links TRBV7-8 to TRBJ2-2; 7 bases are a match to TRBD1. V was clipped by 5 bases and J by 1 base; unmatched bases: 13. Germline V gene lookup returns CDR1 SGHVS and CDR2 FQNEAQ. This CDR3 is built from 18 residues. This CDR3 is CASSHDPLRQGNTGELFF. The CDR3 nucleotides are TGTGCCAGCAGCCACGACCCCCTCCGACAGGGGAACACCGGGGAGCTGTTTTTT.

This clonotype occurred many times. The rearrangement links TRBV20-1 to TRBJ2-7, with unresolved D. The CDR3 runs to 13 residues. The V gene lost 4 bases and the J gene lost 4 bases, with 14 bases spanning the gap. CDR1 and CDR2 (germline): DFQATT, SNEGSKA (reference sequence). CDR3 sequence reads: CSATSDAWYEQYF. The CDR3 DNA follows: TGCAGTGCTACATCGGACGCGTGGTACGAGCAGTACTTC.

This clonotype was picked up a small number of times. This chain links TRBV29-1 with TRBJ2-1; 9 nucleotides match TRBD2. Germline V CDR1 and CDR2: SQVTM, ANQGSEA. The junction had 7 bases not matched to a gene; V was cut back by 4 bases and J by 9 bases. This CDR3 comprises 13 residues. CDR3 sequence: CSVGASGNVEQFF. For the CDR3, the DNA is TGCAGCGTTGGGGCTAGCGGGAATGTTGAGCAGTTCTTC.

This clonotype came up a few times. The CDR3 nucleotides read TGTGCCAGCAGCCTCGTTAGCGGGAGGGCCACCGGGGAGCTGTTTTTT. It yields the protein CASSLVSGRATGELFF. This rearrangement joins TRBV4-2 to TRBJ2-2, with 11 bases fitting TRBD2. This CDR3 has 16 residues. Germline V CDR1 and CDR2: LGHNA, YNFKEQ. V shed 4 bases and J 4 bases; nucleotides not matched to a gene: 5.

As DNA, the CDR3 is TGTGCCAGCAGCTTACGGACTATCGATGAGCAGTTCTTC. Its protein is CASSLRTIDEQFF. The chain employs TRBV9 and TRBJ2-1, with D possibly matching TRBD2 (6 bases). CDR3 length: 13 amino acids. The germline CDR1 and CDR2 sequences are SGDLS and YYNGEE. The germline V and J ends were trimmed by 4 bases and 8 bases, with 13 bases remaining between them.

This clonotype was seen more than once but under ten times. The chain has TRBV6-2 or TRBV6-3 and TRBJ2-1; 12 nucleotides match TRBD2. This CDR3 spans 16 amino acids. Germline trimming cut 7 bases from V and 9 bases from J; bases unmatched to any gene: 13. Germline CDR1 MNHEY, CDR2 SVGEGT. Here the CDR3 DNA reads TGTGCCAGCACCTACTCTAGCGGGAGGGCCAGCAGTGAGCAGTTCTTC. Amino acid sequence: CASTYSSGRASSEQFF.

This clonotype came up a few times. V is TRBV15 and J is TRBJ2-7; D remains ambiguous. This CDR3 contains 14 residues. Trimming removed 3 bases at V and 2 bases at J, with 11 bases between. Germline values: CDR1 LNHNV, CDR2 YYDKDF (reference sequence). The CDR3 DNA reads as TGTGCCACCAGCAGGATTGAAGGGACCTACGAGCAGTACTTC. It codes for CATSRIEGTYEQYF.

This clonotype was seen more than once but under ten times. The CDR3 DNA reads as TGTGCCAGCAGTTACCTCGGGACTAGCGGGAGGTACGCTCGGGAGCAGTTCTTC. This gives the protein CASSYLGTSGRYAREQFF. The V and J genes are TRBV6-5 and TRBJ2-1, with 15 nucleotides matching TRBD2. The CDR3 is 18 residues long. CDR1 and CDR2 from the germline V gene are MNHEY and SVGAGI. The J segment lost 10 bases and the V segment lost 2 bases, leaving 12 bases of the junction unmatched.

This chain joins TRBV30 and TRBJ2-2; TRBD1 agrees at 9 bases. Germline V gene lookup returns CDR1 GTSNPN and CDR2 SVGIG (reference sequence). Trimming at V came to 2 bases and at J to 6 bases, leaving 13 bases not matched to a gene. The CDR3 totals 17 residues. This CDR3 reads CAWSLPGTGKGAGELFF. The CDR3 nucleotides are TGTGCCTGGAGTCTCCCCGGGACAGGGAAAGGGGCCGGGGAGCTGTTTTTT.

The chain carries TRBV29-1 and TRBJ2-7; 10 nucleotides align to TRBD1. CDR3 length: 14 amino acids. Germline loops: CDR1 SQVTM, CDR2 ANQGSEA. Trimming took 6 bases from V and 0 from J; bases not matched to a gene: 5. CDR3 nucleotides: TGCAGCGTGGGGACAGGGGTTAGCTCCTACGAGCAGTACTTC. It encodes CSVGTGVSSYEQYF.

This clonotype was picked up many times. CDR3 nucleotide sequence: TGTGCCAGCAGTTTATCAATCGGAAAACTGTTTTTT. It codes for CASSLSIGKLFF. The V gene is TRBV12-3 or TRBV12-4, the J gene TRBJ1-4; D is ambiguous. The CDR3 contains 12 residues. Trimming stripped 2 bases from V and 10 bases from J, with 8 bases between.

J is TRBJ2-2 and V is TRBV10-3; possible D gene TRBD1, 5 bases. This CDR3 comprises 16 residues. The V end was cut by 6 bases, the J end by 7 bases, with 21 bases between. Per the germline V gene, CDR1 is ENHRY and CDR2 is SYGVKD. Here the CDR3 reads CAISAGGRSTGGELFF. The CDR3 coding sequence is TGTGCCATCAGCGCCGGCGGCAGGTCAACAGGCGGGGAGCTGTTTTTT.

This clonotype was recorded many times. The chain uses TRBV7-9 and TRBJ1-1; D is uncertain. The germline V gene encodes CDR1 SEHNR and CDR2 FQNEAQ (reference sequence). The CDR3 has 13 amino acids. Deletions cut 5 bases from V and 1 base from J, with 8 bases between. The CDR3 nucleotides read TGTGCCAGCAGCGCCCAGGCGAACACTGAAGCTTTCTTT. As protein: CASSAQANTEAFF. Full variable domain (rest looked up from reference TRBV7-9 and TRBJ1-1): DTGVSQNPRHKITKRGQNVTFRCDPISEHNRLYWYRQTLGQGPEFLTYFQNEAQLEKSRLLSDRFSAERPKGSFSTLEIQRTEQGDSAMYLCASSAQANTEAFFGQGTRLTVV.

This clonotype was counted a few times. Here the CDR3 reads CASSPTGTVNEKLFF. The CDR3 DNA sequence: TGCGCCAGCAGCCCAACCGGGACGGTGAATGAAAAACTGTTTTTT. The gene calls are TRBV5-1 and TRBJ1-4, with D maybe TRBD1 (5 bases). Germline V CDR1 and CDR2: SGHRS, YFSETQ. The V end lost 4 bases, the J end lost 5 bases, and 15 bases lay between the germline ends. This CDR3 region has 15 residues.

The V call is TRBV2, the J call TRBJ2-4; D is unresolved. The CDR3 is 11 amino acids. CDR1 and CDR2 (germline): SNHLY, FYNNEI. CDR3 nucleotides: TGTGTGTCGGCTGAGGCGAACATTCAGTACTTC. It codes for CVSAEANIQYF.

The chain's CDR3 is CASSQGASGSPDTQYF. The CDR3 DNA follows: TGCGCCAGCAGCCAAGGGGCTAGCGGGTCTCCAGATACGCAGTATTTT. The chain is built from TRBV4-3 and TRBJ2-3; 8 nucleotides line up with TRBD2. With 1 base clipped from V and 4 bases from J, the junction kept 7 bases outside the gene matches. Germline loops: CDR1 LGHNA, CDR2 YSLEER. The CDR3 loop spans 16 amino acids.

This rearrangement joins TRBV11-3 to TRBJ2-1, with TRBD2 matching over 8 bases. The CDR3 sequence is 17 residues long. Germline trimming cut 5 bases from V and 9 bases from J; bases unmatched to any gene: 18. CDR1 SGHNT and CDR2 YENEEA come from the germline V gene. CDR3 nucleotide sequence: TGTGCCAGCAGCGACACTAGCGGCCACCGGCAATCGGTTGAGCAGTTCTTC. Protein: CASSDTSGHRQSVEQFF.

This clonotype was seen more than once but under ten times. The CDR3 loop is CSARGAGGSSSYNEQFF. DNA for the CDR3: TGCAGTGCTCGAGGGGCAGGGGGCTCCAGCTCCTACAATGAGCAGTTCTTC. The chain couples TRBV20-1 to TRBJ2-1; 8 bases line up with TRBD1. This CDR3 has 17 amino acids. V lost 5 bases, J lost 0 bases, and 12 bases stayed unmatched. Germline CDR1 reads DFQATT; CDR2 reads SNEGSKA (reference sequence).